This T cell receptor beta chain was captured by sequencing in a study of T cell repertoires in cytomegalovirus infection. Study information: Recently identified HLA-C-restricted CMV epitopes were among the peptides used. Carrying CMV and the relevant HLA type showed in public TCR beta signatures.

Concerning this clonotype: Its antigen is unknown.

After removal of 4 bases from V and 4 bases from J, the junction contained 15 bases not matched to a gene. The length of the CDR3 is 20 residues. Germline lookup yields CDR1 LGHNA and CDR2 YNFKEQ. TCRdb re-called the reads with MiXCR, one entry per CDR3 protein. The top ten hold around 46% of the sample, which has some 590,000 distinct CDR3 sequences, about 40% seen once. The sequences come from cultured PBMCs, collected from culture after CMV antigen stimulation. The V gene is TRBV4-2, the J gene TRBJ2-1, with 14 bases lining up with TRBD2. The source is a human donor in good health (CMV status not recorded). Some clones in this sample may be carry-over from other donors' samples. CDR3 coding DNA: TGTGCCAGCAGCCTAAGAGGACTAGCGGGAGGTACCCTGGGTTACAATGAGCAGTTCTTC. It yields the protein CASSLRGLAGGTLGYNEQFF.